The clone carrying this TCR beta chain was observed once. The method was immunoSEQ multiplex PCR; TCRdb's version includes in-frame clones alone and lacks a portion of them. The sample consists of over 250,000 clones, 80% to 90% of them appearing once. The data belong to a study of blood T cell repertoires in COVID-19. Study at large: In each case, the material was cDNA or gDNA derived from T cells, B-cell-depleted T cells, or PBMCs.

Germline CDR1 and CDR2: SGHTA and FQGTGA. Trimming stripped 2 bases from V and 3 bases from J, with 20 bases between. This CDR3 region has 19 residues. This TCR derives from a woman between 45 and 65 years old who had recovered from COVID-19. Specimen: peripheral blood. This sequence joins TRBV7-3 and TRBJ2-6; D might be TRBD2 (5 bases). CDR3 DNA: TGTGCCAGCAGCTTACAAAGCTCCAGCTTCGGGGTTGGGGCCAACGTCCTGACTTTC. It yields the protein CASSLQSSSFGVGANVLTF.